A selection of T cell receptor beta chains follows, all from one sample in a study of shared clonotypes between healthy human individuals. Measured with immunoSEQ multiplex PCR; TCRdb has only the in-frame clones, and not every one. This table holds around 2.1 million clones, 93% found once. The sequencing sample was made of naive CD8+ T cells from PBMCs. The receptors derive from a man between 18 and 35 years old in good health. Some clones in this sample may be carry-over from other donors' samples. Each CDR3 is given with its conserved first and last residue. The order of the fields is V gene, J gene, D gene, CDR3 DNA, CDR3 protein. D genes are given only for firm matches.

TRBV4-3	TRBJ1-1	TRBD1	TGCGCCAGCAGCGAAACGACAGGGGGCTTCACTGAAGCTTTCTTT	CASSETTGGFTEAFF
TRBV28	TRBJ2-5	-	TGTGCCAGCAGTTTATCAGTTGGAGAGACCCAGTACTTC	CASSLSVGETQYF
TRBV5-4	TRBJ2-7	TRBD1	TGTGCCAGCAGCCAGCGGACAGGGGGATTCTACGAGCAGTACTTC	CASSQRTGGFYEQYF
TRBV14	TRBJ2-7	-	TGTGCCAGCAGCCAAACAGGGACTTTTACCTACGAGCAGTACTTC	CASSQTGTFTYEQYF
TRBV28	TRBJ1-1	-	TGTGCCAGCAGTCCGACGGGGGTGAACACTGAAGCTTTCTTT	CASSPTGVNTEAFF
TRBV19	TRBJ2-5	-	TGTGCCAGTAGCCACAGGACCTCCCAAGAGACCCAGTACTTC	CASSHRTSQETQYF
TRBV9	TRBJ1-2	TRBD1	TGTGCCAGCAGCCCTCAGGGGGCCAAGTCCTATGGCTACACCTTC	CASSPQGAKSYGYTF
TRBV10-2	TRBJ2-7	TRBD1	TGCGCCAGCAGTGAGGGTGAAAGACAGGGGAACTACGAGCAGTACTTC	CASSEGERQGNYEQYF
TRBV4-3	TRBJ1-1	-	TGCGCCAGCAGCCAGTCGTCAACGAACACTGAAGCTTTCTTT	CASSQSSTNTEAFF
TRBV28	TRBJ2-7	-	TGTGCCAGCAGTGCCCGTAAGGGACGGATTTACGAGCAGTACTTC	CASSARKGRIYEQYF